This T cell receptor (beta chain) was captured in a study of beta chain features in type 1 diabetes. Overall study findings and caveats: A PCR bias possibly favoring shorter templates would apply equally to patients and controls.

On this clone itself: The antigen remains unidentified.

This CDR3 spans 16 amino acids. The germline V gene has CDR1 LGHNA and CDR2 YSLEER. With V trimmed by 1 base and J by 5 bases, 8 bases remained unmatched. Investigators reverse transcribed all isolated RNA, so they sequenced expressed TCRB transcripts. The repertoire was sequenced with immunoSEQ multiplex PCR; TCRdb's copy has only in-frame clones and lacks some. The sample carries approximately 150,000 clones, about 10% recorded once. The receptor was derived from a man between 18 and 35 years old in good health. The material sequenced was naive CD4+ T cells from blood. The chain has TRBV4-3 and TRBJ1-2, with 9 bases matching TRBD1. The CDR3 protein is CASSQAIDRGNYGYTF. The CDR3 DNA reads TGCGCCAGCAGCCAAGCAATCGACAGGGGGAATTATGGCTACACCTTC.